What follows is one T cell receptor (beta chain) and its context. This clonotype occurred many times. Its antigen is still unknown. Base qualities are not provided; no much larger clone lies one nucleotide away. V gives up 4 bases and J gives up 1 base, and the segment between their germline ends measures 20 bases. The CDR3 covers 17 residues, taking in both the cysteine and the phenylalanine. CDR3 DNA is the only sequence kept; it has 51 bases, read in frame from the first base. The germline V gene yields SGHRS for CDR1 and YFSETQ for CDR2. The data stem from a study of human T cells and chemical hapten exposure (dated by TCRdb to about 2021). As for the study more broadly: For sensitization, 2% DPC in acetone was applied to an approximately 2 cm by approximately 2 cm area of upper inner arm skin. Weekly therapeutic DPC doses were additionally applied to the scalp of patients throughout the approximately 23-week study period. Blood samples were taken from patients before sensitization (week 0) and at 2, 6 and about 24 weeks after DPC sensitization. Libraries were pooled for sequencing, and per-sample TCR yields varied mainly because of small differences in library volumes within the pool. Most of the patients in the cohort were female, and the cohort covered alopecia areata with under or over 50% scalp involvement, alopecia totalis and alopecia universalis. Twenty-nine alopecia patients provided blood for TCR sequencing at one to four time points (pre-sensitization, 2, 6 and 24 weeks). This study followed changes in the peripheral blood TCR repertoire in vivo during primary and secondary sensitization of alopecia patients to the hapten diphenylcyclopropenone (DPC). Patch testing was performed on the upper back with Finn chambers containing 0.01% DPC, and the patch tests were scored after 6 days according to International Contact Dermatitis Research Group standards.

This sample's time point label indicates: pre-sensitization, week 0. This specimen's treatment or condition label, interpreted: therapeutic diphenylcyclopropenone sensitization with weekly scalp DPC. At each patch-test visit, blood was drawn before the patch test was applied. Patients were considered eligible if aged 18 to 70, diagnosed with alopecia and deemed suitable for DPC therapy, and patients were excluded if pregnant. Total RNA was extracted from unfractionated whole blood collected in Tempus Blood RNA tubes. The library was built by means of RACE. The instrument given in TCRdb is NextSeq 500. During library preparation, unique molecular identifiers were attached to individual cDNA molecules so that TCRs could be counted quantitatively and reproducibly. Both TCR alpha and TCR beta chains were sequenced from each blood RNA sample. On the study's bioinformatics: Samples had a median of about 96,000 TCRs, with a range from roughly 20,000 to 700,000. The Decombinator software suite was used to annotate the V, J and CDR3 of the TCR reads. For PS versus PT1 abundance plots, all samples were subsampled to the same number of TCRs (28,000). TCRs were defined as expanded if absent before sensitization and observed at least eight times at the 2-week time point. TCRdb passed the public sequencing reads through fastp at Q25 and MiXCR, retaining productive beta sequences. Each entry is one CDR3 protein sequence, shown with its most common DNA and genes. TCRdb's processing, not the authors', yielded these V and J calls. The sample contains around 62,000 distinct CDR3 sequences, approximately 6.7% of them found a single time. Over 1.5% of the sample lies in the top ten.

Study-level results and caveats: Repeated subsampling changed both the strength of the expansion versus patch-test correlation and the threshold at which the correlation became significant. A positive correlation was found between the number of PT1 expanded TCRs and patch test score, with significance reached at thresholds 8, 16 and 32 but not 4. Alopecia, a presumed autoimmune disease, was present in all patients, so the immune response of the patients might differ from that of healthy individuals. Significantly more large CDR3 similarity clusters were formed by expanded TCRs than by pre-sensitization or healthy control sets, consistent with antigen-driven responses. DPC sensitization did not change how many TCRs were above 1 in 1000 frequency, and no evidence was found of alterations in global repertoire structure.

Here the chain combines TRBV5-1 and TRBJ1-2, with an unclear D gene assignment. Specimen: whole blood, collected in connection with sensitization to the hapten diphenylcyclopropenone (DPC). The source is a woman younger than 45 with alopecia areata. Some clones in this sample may be carry-over from other donors' samples. The nucleotide sequence is TGCGCCAGCAGCCAAGGCTCCGGGTCAGGACTTAACTATGGCTACACCTTC. It translates to CASSQGSGSGLNYGYTF.